Below are 23 T cell receptor beta chains sequenced from a single sample in a study of beta chain features in type 1 diabetes. Expressed TCRB transcripts were sequenced after all isolated RNA was converted to cDNA. This table comes from immunoSEQ multiplex PCR, and its TCRdb copy is limited to in-frame clones, with some not included. The sample has hundreds of thousands of clones, about 15% seen once. Sequenced: central memory CD4+ T cells from blood. These receptors originate from a man aged 30-40 years in good health.

The rearrangement joins TRBV5-6 to TRBJ2-3, with TRBD2 as a possible D gene (6 bases). The CDR3 is made up of 15 amino acids. Germline V gene sequence: CDR1 SGHDT, CDR2 YYEEEE. Trimming removed 4 bases from V and 6 bases from J, with 18 bases in between. The CDR3 sequence: CASSLATSSSDTQYF. The CDR3 DNA is TGTGCCAGCAGCCTAGCGACTTCTAGCTCGGATACGCAGTATTTT.

This rearrangement joins TRBV7-2 to TRBJ2-3; a possible D gene is TRBD2 (5 bases). The CDR3 contains 16 residues. The germline V gene has CDR1 SGHTA and CDR2 FQGNSA. V gave up 3 bases and J gave up 1 base, with 14 bases separating them. The CDR3, as DNA: TGTGCCAGCAGCTTTTCGTCCGCCGGGGGCACAGATACGCAGTATTTT. Residues: CASSFSSAGGTDTQYF.

The V gene is TRBV6-6, the J gene TRBJ2-3; D is tentatively TRBD1 or TRBD2 (5 bases each). In germline, CDR1 is MNHNY, CDR2 SVGAGI (reference sequence). Deletions cut 5 bases from V and 0 bases from J, with 15 bases between. The CDR3 loop spans 16 amino acids. For the CDR3, the DNA is TGTGCCAGCAGTGTTAAGGGGACGCCGAGCACAGATACGCAGTATTTT. Protein sequence: CASSVKGTPSTDTQYF.

V usage is TRBV7-2 and J usage is TRBJ2-3; D is unclear. The V gene's germline CDR1 is SGHTA and CDR2 FQGNSA. CDR3 size: 14 residues. Between the trimmed V and J ends, which lost 2 bases and 1 base, there was a span of 7 bases. The CDR3 nucleotides read TGTGCCAGCAGCTTAAACCCGCGCACAGATACGCAGTATTTT. Its translation: CASSLNPRTDTQYF.

In its sample, this clone was seen a few times. This chain connects TRBV2 to TRBJ1-5, with 8 nucleotides matching TRBD1. The CDR3 sequence is 17 residues long. Germline trimming cut 6 bases from V and 1 base from J; bases unmatched to any gene: 11. The germline V gene has CDR1 SNHLY and CDR2 FYNNEI. The CDR3 is CASSFMQGAVSNQPQHF. The CDR3 DNA sequence: TGTGCCAGCAGCTTCATGCAGGGGGCGGTGAGCAATCAGCCCCAGCATTTT.

The rearrangement links TRBV19 to TRBJ1-5; 7 bases agree with TRBD1. Trimming took 7 bases from V and 6 from J; bases not matched to a gene: 9. The CDR3 contains 14 residues. Germline-derived CDR1 and CDR2 are LNHDA and SQIVND (reference sequence). CDR3 DNA: TGTGCCAGTACTACAGACAGGGTCGCTCAGCCCCAGCATTTT. As protein: CASTTDRVAQPQHF.

There are many counts of this clone. V is TRBV7-9 and J is TRBJ2-3; weak D call: TRBD2 (6 bases). The V gene lost 2 bases and the J gene lost 0 bases, with 6 bases spanning the gap. This CDR3 spans 14 amino acids. Germline V gene lookup returns CDR1 SEHNR and CDR2 FQNEAQ (reference sequence). CDR3 sequence (DNA): TGTGCCAGCAGCTTACGGGGGAGCACAGATACGCAGTATTTT. Residues: CASSLRGSTDTQYF.

This clone was seen a handful of times. The chain recombines TRBV11-3 with TRBJ1-2; D remains unclear. Germline loops: CDR1 SGHNT, CDR2 YENEEA. V was clipped by 0 bases and J by 2 bases, with 1 base between them. The CDR3 is made up of 12 amino acids. The CDR3 region is CASSLENYGYTF. CDR3 bases: TGTGCCAGCAGCTTAGAGAACTATGGCTACACCTTC.

This clone was seen only a few times. The chain joins TRBV27 to TRBJ2-1; 7 bases align to TRBD2. CDR1 and CDR2 from the germline V gene are MNHEY and SMNVEV (reference sequence). The junction had 4 bases not matched to a gene; V was cut back by 1 base and J by 7 bases. The CDR3 loop spans 14 amino acids. CDR3 sequence: CASSLFVGGNEQFF. The CDR3 coding sequence is TGTGCCAGCAGTTTATTTGTGGGGGGGAATGAGCAGTTCTTC.

This clone was found a few times. This chain connects TRBV19 to TRBJ2-5; tentatively, D is TRBD1 (6 bases). Germline CDR1 LNHDA, CDR2 SQIVND (reference sequence). CDR3 length: 16 residues. Trimming took 5 bases from V and 5 from J, leaving 21 bases between them. CDR3 bases: TGTGCCAGTAGTGGTCCTAGGCAGGGGCAAGGGGAGACCCAGTACTTC. Translation gives CASSGPRQGQGETQYF.

This chain joins TRBV9 and TRBJ2-5; 10 bases agree with TRBD2. CDR3 length: 15 amino acids. V lost 4 bases, J lost 1 base, and 4 bases stayed unmatched. Per the germline V gene, CDR1 is SGDLS and CDR2 is YYNGEE. CDR3 sequence: CASSPSGRFQETQYF. The CDR3 nucleotides read TGTGCCAGCAGCCCTAGCGGGAGATTCCAAGAGACCCAGTACTTC.

This clone was counted once. V gene TRBV19 combines with J gene TRBJ2-3; 10 bases are a match to TRBD2. CDR3 length equals 15 residues. Germline values: CDR1 LNHDA, CDR2 SQIVND (reference sequence). With V trimmed by 4 bases and J by 5 bases, 6 bases remained unmatched. The CDR3 protein is CASSKTSGSKDTQYF. CDR3 DNA sequence: TGTGCCAGTAGTAAGACTAGCGGGTCCAAAGATACGCAGTATTTT.

The genes are TRBV5-1 and TRBJ2-7; D call uncertain. V shed 0 bases and J shed 5 bases, with 12 bases lying between them. The CDR3 totals 14 residues. Looked up from germline, CDR1 is SGHRS and CDR2 is YFSETQ. CDR3 protein: CASSLDSANDEQYF. The CDR3 coding sequence is TGCGCCAGCAGCTTGGACAGCGCCAACGACGAGCAGTACTTC.

This clone occurred many times. The chain couples TRBV15 to TRBJ1-3; D is perhaps TRBD1 (5 bases). Germline-derived CDR1 and CDR2 are LNHNV and YYDKDF (reference sequence). V shed 4 bases and J shed 2 bases, with 12 bases lying between them. This CDR3 has 15 amino acids. In DNA form, the CDR3 reads TGTGCCACCAGCATCGGGGGTAGTGCTGGAAACACCATATATTTT. It encodes CATSIGGSAGNTIYF.

The rearrangement links TRBV9 to TRBJ1-3, with D possibly being TRBD1 (6 bases). Germline V gene sequence: CDR1 SGDLS, CDR2 YYNGEE. Trimming left V 2 bases short and J 3 bases short, with 9 bases between. The CDR3 extends over 14 amino acids. CDR3 in amino acids: CASSVQGYGNTIYF. CDR3 DNA: TGTGCCAGCAGCGTTCAGGGGTATGGAAACACCATATATTTT.

As to this clone: In the same sample, other DNA sequences code for this CDR3. J is TRBJ2-3 and V is TRBV10-3; D ambiguous. CDR1 is ENHRY, CDR2 SYGVKD, per germline. The germline V and J ends were trimmed by 4 bases and 4 bases, with 6 bases remaining between them. CDR3 length equals 12 residues. CDR3 sequence: CAISGDSDTQYF. The CDR3 DNA reads as TGTGCCATCAGTGGTGACTCAGATACGCAGTATTTT.

This clone showed up many times. The chain has TRBV15 and TRBJ2-5; 7 positions agree with TRBD1. Germline V lookup: CDR1 LNHNV, CDR2 YYDKDF (reference sequence). The CDR3 extends over 16 amino acids. V lost 2 bases and J lost 2; bases outside the gene matches: 8. The CDR3 sequence: CATSRYLNRGQETQYF. DNA of the CDR3: TGTGCCACCAGCAGATACTTAAACAGGGGACAAGAGACCCAGTACTTC.

The chain combines TRBV5-1 with TRBJ2-3, with 16 positions matching TRBD2. The CDR3 sequence is 19 residues long. V was clipped by 5 bases and J by 1 base; unmatched bases: 10. The germline CDR1 and CDR2 sequences are SGHRS and YFSETQ. This chain's CDR3 is CASRSPGTSGREGTDTQYF. DNA for the CDR3: TGCGCCAGCAGGTCACCCGGGACTAGCGGGAGGGAAGGCACAGATACGCAGTATTTT.

The genes are TRBV2 and TRBJ2-7, with D perhaps matching TRBD1 (5 bases). V gave up 4 bases and J gave up 6 bases, with 19 bases separating them. CDR3 size: 15 residues. Germline V CDR1 and CDR2: SNHLY, FYNNEI. CDR3 in amino acids: CASSVLQEGVSEQYF. CDR3 DNA sequence: TGTGCCAGCAGTGTTTTACAGGAAGGCGTCAGCGAGCAGTACTTC.

The chain combines TRBV7-3 with TRBJ2-2; 7 bases agree with TRBD1. The trim removed 0 bases at V and 7 bases at J, leaving 5 bases unmatched. CDR3 size: 15 residues. Germline loops: CDR1 SGHTA, CDR2 FQGTGA. CDR3 nucleotides: TGTGCCAGCAGCTTAACCCCGACAGGGAACGGGGAGCTGTTTTTT. This gives the protein CASSLTPTGNGELFF.

The chain recombines TRBV5-1 with TRBJ2-2; 11 bases fit TRBD1. The V segment lost 4 bases and the J segment 4 bases; nucleotides outside the gene matches: 6. Germline V gene sequence: CDR1 SGHRS, CDR2 YFSETQ. The CDR3 runs 16 residues. In nucleotides, the CDR3 is TGCGCCAGCAGCCCAGGACAGGGGGCGGCCACCGGGGAGCTGTTTTTT. The encoded protein is CASSPGQGAATGELFF.

This clone has only a few counts. The chain is built from TRBV5-5 and TRBJ2-1; D is uncertain. Germline V gene lookup returns CDR1 SGHKS and CDR2 YYEKEE (reference sequence). Deletions cut 3 bases from V and 5 bases from J, with 9 bases between. This CDR3 contains 13 residues. CDR3 sequence: CASSSKQDNEQFF. In nucleotides, the CDR3 is TGTGCCAGCAGCTCGAAGCAGGACAATGAGCAGTTCTTC.

This clone was observed many times. The chain employs TRBV6-5 and TRBJ1-1, with unresolved D. The CDR3 contains 14 residues. Germline CDR1 and CDR2: MNHEY and SVGAGI. Between the trimmed V and J ends, which lost 0 bases and 3 bases, there was a span of 8 bases. CDR3 loop: CASSYSTPDTEAFF. For the CDR3, the DNA is TGTGCCAGCAGTTACTCGACTCCGGACACTGAAGCTTTCTTT.